This is a list of T cell receptor beta chains from one sample in a study of tumor and adjacent non-tumor tissue in lung cancer. TCRdb itself ran the multiplex PCR reads through MiXCR, one entry per CDR3 protein. This sample has about 93,000 distinct CDR3 sequences; approximately 70% occur once, and the top ten carry approximately 20%. What was sequenced was lung tumor tissue. All receptors come from a man between 60 and 75 years old with non-small cell lung cancer. CDR3s include the opening cysteine and the closing phenylalanine or tryptophan. D genes are given only for firm matches. Where a row states a size, it is once, few, many or the class of an expanded clone; other rows omit it.

j_call v_call clone_size d_call cdr3_nt cdr3_aa
TRBJ2-2 TRBV5-1 . TRBD1 TGCGCCAGCAGCTTGACAGGGGACACCGGGGAGCTGTTTTTT CASSLTGDTGELFF
TRBJ2-5 TRBV30 . . TGTACCTGGGGCCGAGACATGGAGGAGACCCAGTACTTC CTWGRDMEETQYF
TRBJ2-4 TRBV20-1 . TRBD2 TGCAGTGCGACCCTAGCGGGGCGAAACATTCAGTACTTC CSATLAGRNIQYF
TRBJ1-1 TRBV12-3/TRBV12-4 . . TGTGCCAGCAGTTTTTCAGGGAGCAGGAGGAACACTGAGGCATTCTTT CASSFSGSRRNTEAFF
TRBJ1-4 TRBV12-3/TRBV12-4 many . TGTGCCAGCAGTTTGTCAGGGGAGAGCGAAAAACTGTTTTTT CASSLSGESEKLFF
TRBJ1-1 TRBV10-2 . . TGCGTAAGCAAACTTAGGGGAGAGAACACTGAAGCTTTCTTT CVSKLRGENTEAFF
TRBJ2-7 TRBV29-1 many TRBD1 TGCAGCGTCCAGGGGACAGGGGGCCACGAGCAGTACTTC CSVQGTGGHEQYF
TRBJ2-1 TRBV6-5 . . TGTGCCAGCAGTTACCGGGGAAGCTCCTACAATGGGCAATTCTTC CASSYRGSSYNGQFF
TRBJ2-3 TRBV2 few TRBD2 TGTGCCAGCAGTCCCCGAGCGGGAGTAACAGATACGCAGTATTTT CASSPRAGVTDTQYF
TRBJ2-5 TRBV12-3/TRBV12-4 . . TGTGCCAGCAGCCCACAGATTGGGGAGACCCAGTACTTC CASSPQIGETQYF
TRBJ1-6 TRBV4-1 . TRBD1 TGCACCAGCAGCTACCGGGGACAGTCAGGAGATTCACCCCCCCACTTT CTSSYRGQSGDSPPHF
TRBJ1-2 TRBV20-1 many TRBD1 TGCAGTGCTACAGGGGGCGTGTACTATGGCTACACCTTC CSATGGVYYGYTF
TRBJ2-7 TRBV4-3 . . TGCGCCAGCAGCCACGACAGGTGCTACGAACAGTACTTC CASSHDRCYEQYF
TRBJ2-2 TRBV12-3/TRBV12-4 . . TGTGCCAGCAGTTCAGGGAGCATCAGGGAGCTGTTTTTT CASSSGSIRELFF
TRBJ2-1 TRBV29-1 . . TGCAGCGTTGAAGGTAAACACAACTCCTACAACGAGCAGTCCTTC CSVEGKHNSYNEQSF
TRBJ2-3 TRBV11-1 once TRBD2 TGTGCCAACCGCTGGACTAGCGGCACAGATACGCAGTATTTT CANRWTSGTDTQYF
TRBJ1-1 TRBV19 many . TGTGCCAGTAGGACGGCGGGCACTGAAGCTTTCTTT CASRTAGTEAFF
TRBJ2-3 TRBV6-5 . . TGTGCCAGCAGTTACTCACAGGACACAGATACGCAGTGTTTT CASSYSQDTDTQCF
TRBJ2-3 TRBV12-3/TRBV12-4 many . TGTGCCAGCAGTGGGCCTTGGCCCTCCACAGATACGCAGTATTTT CASSGPWPSTDTQYF
TRBJ2-3 TRBV28 . . TGTGCCAGCACCGATACCGCAGATATGCAGTATTTT CASTDTADMQYF
TRBJ2-3 TRBV4-2 . . TGTGTCAGGAGCCTGGGTGATACGCAATATTTT CVRSLGDTQYF
TRBJ2-3 TRBV11-2 . . TGTGCCAACAGCCGGGCCACAACCGCCGTGGATACGCAGTATTTT CANSRATTAVDTQYF
TRBJ1-2 TRBV29-1 few . TGTAGCGGAAGGACAATGGAGGGGGGCTACACCTTC CSGRTMEGGYTF
TRBJ2-1 TRBV19 . TRBD2 TGTGCCAGTAGTAGACTAGCGGGAGGATACAATGAGAAGTTCTTC CASSRLAGGYNEKFF
TRBJ2-1 TRBV10-1 . TRBD2 TGCGCCAGCAGTACTAGCGGGGGGCGCTCCTTCAATGAGCACTTCTTC CASSTSGGRSFNEHFF
TRBJ2-7 TRBV11-2 . . TGTACCAGCAACTTAGGACTGTACGAGCAGTACTTC CTSNLGLYEQYF
TRBJ2-1 TRBV6-5 many . TGTGCCAGCAGCCAGGTAGCCGCCTCCTACAATGAGCAGTTCTTC CASSQVAASYNEQFF
TRBJ1-1 TRBV5-6 . . TGTGCCAGCAGCTTGGAAACTGAAGTTGTCTTT CASSLETEVVF
TRBJ1-2 TRBV29-1 . . TGCAGCGCAAGAGCAGGGGACTATGGCTACGCCTTC CSARAGDYGYAF
TRBJ2-1 TRBV6-6 . . TGTGCCAGCAGTTACAGGGGGAGGGGTGAGCAGTTCTTC CASSYRGRGEQFF
TRBJ2-3 TRBV20-1 . TRBD2 TGCAGTGCTATTCTTAGCGGGAAGGCAGATACGCAGTATTTT CSAILSGKADTQYF
TRBJ2-1 TRBV4-3 . . TGCGCCAGCATCCAAGGAGATGCCAGTTCCAATGAGCAGTTCTTC CASIQGDASSNEQFF
TRBJ2-1 TRBV5-6 once . TGTACCAGCAGCTTCGTGTCTTTTTCGACTAGGGAGAACAATGAGCAGTTCTTC CTSSFVSFSTRENNEQFF